The table lists the clone carrying this T cell receptor beta chain with a count of one. These data are taken from a study of blood T cell repertoires in COVID-19. Study overall: Some COVID-19 samples were acute and others convalescent; all came from the United States, Italy and Spain. From T cells, B-cell-depleted T cells, or PBMCs came the material, which was cDNA or gDNA.

Per the study methods: The assay estimated nucleated cells by amplifying reference gene primers. Data came from immunoSEQ multiplex PCR; TCRdb stores just in-frame clones and leaves some out. V and J calls and clone size are those listed in that table; D and trimming were worked out from the DNA. The data contain approximately 150,000 clones, roughly 87% of them singletons. V lost 4 bases and J 3 bases, leaving 10 bases between the germline ends. Looked up from germline, CDR1 is MDHEN and CDR2 is SYDVKM. The CDR3 is 13 amino acids. The TCR sequence derives from a human donor in a cohort sampled during active COVID-19. V gene TRBV28 combines with J gene TRBJ2-7; no clear D gene. The sequenced sample consisted of peripheral blood. The CDR3 spells CASSSRPGYEQYF. The CDR3 region has the DNA TGTGCCAGCAGTTCTCGGCCAGGCTACGAGCAGTACTTC.